This T cell receptor (beta chain) derives from a study of shared T cell receptors in the human thymus. The table came from immunoSEQ multiplex PCR; TCRdb's copy has only in-frame clones and leaves some out. The table has about 380,000 clones, about 95% seen once; the top ten hold roughly 0.02%. The junction had 1 base not matched to a gene; V was cut back by 4 bases and J by 4 bases. The CDR3 sequence is 12 residues long. The germline CDR1 and CDR2 sequences are SGHTA and FQGNSA. The chain carries TRBV7-2 and TRBJ2-7; 7 bases fit TRBD1. Source material: thymocytes. This TCR was sampled from a human donor. CDR3 DNA sequence: TGTGCCAGCAGCTCCAGGGGGTACGAGCAGTACTTC. It encodes CASSSRGYEQYF.